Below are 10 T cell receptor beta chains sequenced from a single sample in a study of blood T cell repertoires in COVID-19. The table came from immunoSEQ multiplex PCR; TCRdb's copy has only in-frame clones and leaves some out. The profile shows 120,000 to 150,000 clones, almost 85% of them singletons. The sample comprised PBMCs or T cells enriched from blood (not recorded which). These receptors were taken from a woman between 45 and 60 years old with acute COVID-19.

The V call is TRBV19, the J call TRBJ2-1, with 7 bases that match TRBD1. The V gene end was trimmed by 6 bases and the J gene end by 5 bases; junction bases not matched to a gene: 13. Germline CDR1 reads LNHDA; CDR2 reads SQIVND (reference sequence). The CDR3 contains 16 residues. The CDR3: CASSRQTGTAHNEQFF. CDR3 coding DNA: TGTGCCAGTAGCAGACAGACCGGGACAGCACACAATGAGCAGTTCTTC.

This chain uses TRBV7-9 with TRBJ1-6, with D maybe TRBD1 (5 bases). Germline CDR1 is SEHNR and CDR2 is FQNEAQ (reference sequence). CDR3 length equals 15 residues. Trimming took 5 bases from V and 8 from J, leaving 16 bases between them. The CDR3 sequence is CASSRAGADHSPLHF. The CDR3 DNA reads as TGTGCCAGCAGCCGGGCTGGGGCAGATCATTCACCCCTCCACTTT.

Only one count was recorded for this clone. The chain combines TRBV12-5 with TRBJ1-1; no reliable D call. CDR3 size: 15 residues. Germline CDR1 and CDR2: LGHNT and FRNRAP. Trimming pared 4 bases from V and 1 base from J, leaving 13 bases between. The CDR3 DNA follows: TGTGCTAGTGGTTCCCCCCGGGTGGAGAACACTGAAGCTTTCTTT. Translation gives CASGSPRVENTEAFF. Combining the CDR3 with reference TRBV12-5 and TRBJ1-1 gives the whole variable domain DARVTQTPRHKVTEMGQEVTMRCQPILGHNTVFWYRQTMMQGLELLAYFRNRAPLDDSGMPKDRFSAEMPDATLATLKIQPSEPRDSAVYFCASGSPRVENTEAFFGQGTRLTVV.

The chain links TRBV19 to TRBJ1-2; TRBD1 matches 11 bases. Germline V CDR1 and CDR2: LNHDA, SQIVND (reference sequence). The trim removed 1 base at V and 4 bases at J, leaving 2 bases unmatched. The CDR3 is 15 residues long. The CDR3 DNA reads TGTGCCAGTAGTATAGTTGGGACAGGGGGCTATGGCTACACCTTC. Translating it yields CASSIVGTGGYGYTF.

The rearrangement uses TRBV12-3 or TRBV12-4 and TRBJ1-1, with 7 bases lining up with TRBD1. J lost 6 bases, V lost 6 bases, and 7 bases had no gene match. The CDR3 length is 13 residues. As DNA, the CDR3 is TGTGCCAGCAGAAGGGGGCGTGATCCTGAAGCTTTCTTT. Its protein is CASRRGRDPEAFF.

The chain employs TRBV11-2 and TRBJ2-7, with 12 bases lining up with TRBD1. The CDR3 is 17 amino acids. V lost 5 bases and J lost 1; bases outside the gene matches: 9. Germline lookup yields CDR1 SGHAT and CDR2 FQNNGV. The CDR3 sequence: CASSPGTGGVQSYEQYF. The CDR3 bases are TGTGCCAGCAGCCCCGGGACAGGGGGCGTCCAGTCCTACGAGCAGTACTTC.

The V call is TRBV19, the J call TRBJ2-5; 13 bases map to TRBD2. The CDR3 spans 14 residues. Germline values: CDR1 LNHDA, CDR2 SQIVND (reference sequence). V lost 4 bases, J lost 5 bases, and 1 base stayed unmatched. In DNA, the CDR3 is TGTGCCAGTAGTAGGACTAGCGGGAGCGAGACCCAGTACTTC. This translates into CASSRTSGSETQYF.

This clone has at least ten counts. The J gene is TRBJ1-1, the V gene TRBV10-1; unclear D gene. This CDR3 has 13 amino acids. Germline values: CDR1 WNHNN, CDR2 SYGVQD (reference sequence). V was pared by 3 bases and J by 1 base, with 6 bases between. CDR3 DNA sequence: TGCGCCAGCAGTGAAGAGAGGAACACTGAAGCTTTCTTT. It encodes CASSEERNTEAFF.

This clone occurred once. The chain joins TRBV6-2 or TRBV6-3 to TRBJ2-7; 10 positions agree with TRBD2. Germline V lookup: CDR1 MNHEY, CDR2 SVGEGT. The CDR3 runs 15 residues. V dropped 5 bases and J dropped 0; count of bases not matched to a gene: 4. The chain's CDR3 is CASSPRLAGSYEQYF. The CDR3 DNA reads TGTGCCAGCAGTCCACGACTAGCGGGCTCCTACGAGCAGTACTTC.

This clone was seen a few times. The CDR3 nucleotides read TGTGCCAGCAGCTTAGCGGCGGGAAGTAATTCACCCCTCCACTTT. It is translated as CASSLAAGSNSPLHF. The chain employs TRBV7-6 and TRBJ1-6; D gene ambiguous. This CDR3 has 15 amino acids. Germline CDR1 SGHVS, CDR2 FNYEAQ. Trimming shortened V by 0 bases and J by 6 bases, and 9 bases separated the two germline ends.